This T cell receptor (beta chain) was profiled in a study of shared clonotypes between healthy human individuals (dated by TCRdb to 2019 to 2021). Looking at the study overall: The cohort included three men and two women between 18 and 49 years of age. For each donor, CD4 naive and CD4 memory were each run on three plates, CD8 naive on two plates, and CD8 memory on one plate. To estimate repertoire size and how much clonotypes are shared between individuals, the study performed deep sequencing of blood TCR repertoires from about 5 healthy adults. To increase sequencing depth and limit assay-specific biases, TCR repertoire library preparation and sequencing were carried out by different laboratories using diverse techniques. Each donor's leukapheresis produced roughly between roughly 0.85 and 10 billion PBMCs. Beyond this particular receptor, the publication reports: Rarefaction of sorted-subset datasets indicated incomplete sequencing despite the large sequencing depth. Compared with non-shared clonotypes, the clonotypes found in all four sorted-subset donors had higher generation probabilities. Pairwise subsampling led to the expectation that sequencing depth would affect the degree of clonotype sharing among donors. Sampling was restricted to blood, and TCR repertoires in tissue are likely to differ from TCR repertoires in blood. Estimated clonotype richness was generally larger for naive than for memory subsets. Because the study included only a small number of donors, the genetic and exposure-history diversity represented was limited. Roughly 5% of naive CD4, roughly 3.6% of naive CD8, 2.3% of memory CD4, and over 0.35% of memory CD8 clonotypes were shared across a few donors.

From its cysteine to its phenylalanine, the CDR3 spans 15 amino acids. The only DNA kept is the CDR3, 45 bases in frame from the first base. The germline V gene encodes CDR1 SGHNT and CDR2 YYREEE (reference sequence). Trimming removed 5 bases from V and 1 base from J, leaving 15 bases between the germline ends. Donors were healthy HIV-negative adults with no recently reported acute infections or vaccinations. Only Caucasian adults living in Nashville, Tennessee, USA were represented among the donors. CD4+ T cells were enriched by magnetic negative selection, after which naive cells were positively selected on CD45RA and the negative fraction was taken as the memory subset. Blood was obtained by leukapheresis, after which PBMCs were separated by Ficoll-Histopaque density gradient centrifugation and cryopreserved in liquid nitrogen vapor phase. Analytical flow cytometry was used to check the purity and quantity of each magnetically sorted T cell population. Genomic DNA was isolated from each sorted fraction and quantified by UV absorbance on a Nanodrop 2000c.

As concerns this clone: The antigen this receptor binds is unknown. No much larger clone is present one base from it, and per-base qualities are unavailable.

TCR CDR3 regions were amplified from genomic DNA by multiplex PCR using the deep immunoSEQ assay. Extracted genomic DNA from each cell subset was spread evenly across all wells of several immunoSEQ 96-well plates, with each plate serving as a replicate. For sorted subsets, each replicate PCR was loaded with 200 to 250 ng genomic DNA, equivalent to 25,000 to 30,000 T cell genomes. Purified libraries were measured with a Qubit 3.0 fluorometer, size-checked on a Bioanalyzer 2100, and measured again with the KAPA Library Quantification kit. Every immunoSEQ 96-well plate was sequenced on a separate single-read 150-cycle Illumina NextSeq 550 flow cell. As for the authors' bioinformatics: Because only junctional sequences without quality scores were contained in the immunoSEQ output, filtering matching that applied to full-length reads could not be performed. To assign V/J genes and CDR3, sequences were annotated using PyIR, a Python wrapper for IgBLAST v1.9, with IMGT germline references. Reads were filtered out if the reads had weak V/J assignments (E-value above 1e-6), no CDR3, stop codons, out-of-frame junctions, or ambiguous translated residues. V3J clonotypes were defined as sequences sharing the same inferred V gene, J gene, and CDR3 amino acid sequence. Percentage overlap between repertoires was computed as shared unique clonotypes divided by the size of the smaller repertoire. Repertoire richness was assessed with RTK rarefaction, the Chao1 estimator, and Recon v2.1 estimates of unobserved clonotypes. OLGA was used to compute generation probabilities for all TCRbeta clonotypes that the gDNA method yielded from a few donors. TCRdb's version of the immuneACCESS table is confined to in-frame rearrangements and falls short of the full clone set. An unresolved V gene accounts for under half of the shortfall where checked; the remainder is of unknown origin. The DNA was the basis for D and trimming; V, J and clone size are from that table. The sample contains approximately 2.1 million clones, roughly 93% of them found a single time. The ten most abundant clones make up about 0.39% of the sample.

This receptor chain uses TRBV5-4 and TRBJ1-2; the D gene is unclear. Sequencing was done on a sample of naive CD4+ T cells from PBMCs. Taken with the paper, the label for cell subset or site translates to: CD45RA+ positively selected. The receptor's source is a man aged 18 to 30 in good health. Some clones in this sample may be carry-over from other donors' samples. The CDR3 reads CASSLDGRYNYGYTF. The nucleotides are TGTGCCAGCAGTCTTGACGGGAGATATAACTATGGCTACACCTTC.